A selection of T cell receptor beta chains follows, all from one sample in a study of Ad26.COV2.S vaccination and SARS-CoV-2 variants. The method was immunoSEQ multiplex PCR; TCRdb's version includes in-frame clones alone and lacks a portion of them. The sample records under 500,000 clones, around 92% being singletons. The sample in question was peripheral blood, obtained in a trial of Ad26.COV2.S vaccine versus placebo. The receptors here all came from a person aged 18-65 years who received the Ad26.COV2.S COVID-19 vaccine or a placebo. CDR3s include the opening cysteine and the closing phenylalanine or tryptophan. A D gene is named only where the DNA matches it firmly. Size is stated for part of the rows, as once, few or many counts, or as a class when the clone is expanded.

TRBV19	TRBJ1-1	NA	NA	TGTGCCAGTAGTAACCGGGACACCACTGAAGCTTTCTTT	CASSNRDTTEAFF
TRBV12-3/TRBV12-4	TRBJ1-4	NA	NA	TGTGCCAGCAGCCTGGATAACCTTGGAAAACTGTTTTTT	CASSLDNLGKLFF
TRBV19	TRBJ2-4	NA	NA	TGTGCCAGTAAGATACAGGGAGGCATTCAGTACTTC	CASKIQGGIQYF
TRBV27	TRBJ2-1	NA	NA	TGTGCCAGCAGTTTTTACAATGAGCAGTTCTTC	CASSFYNEQFF
TRBV9	TRBJ2-1	NA	NA	TGTGCCAGCACCGAACACGGGGGGCGAGGCCTCTCGAACAATGAGCAGTTCTTC	CASTEHGGRGLSNNEQFF
TRBV5-1	TRBJ2-3	NA	TRBD2	TGCGCCAGCAGCGGATTAGCGGGGGGGAGCACAGATACGCAGTATTTT	CASSGLAGGSTDTQYF
TRBV9	TRBJ2-5	NA	TRBD1	TGTGCCAGCAGCACCGGACAGGGACTGTACCAAGAGACCCAGTACTTC	CASSTGQGLYQETQYF
TRBV2	TRBJ1-2	NA	TRBD1	TGTGCCAGCAGTGAAGCGCCGACAGGGGTACGGGGATTC	CASSEAPTGVRGF
TRBV10-2	TRBJ2-2	NA	NA	TGCGCCAGCAGTGAGTCGACCGGGGAGCTGTTTTTT	CASSESTGELFF
TRBV12-3/TRBV12-4	TRBJ1-6	NA	NA	TGTGCCAGCAGTTCCTCCGGGCCCCTCCACTTT	CASSSSGPLHF
TRBV19	TRBJ2-5	NA	TRBD1	TGTGCCAGTAGTAACCCCCGGGACAGGGGTCGAGAGACCCAGTACTTC	CASSNPRDRGRETQYF
TRBV28	TRBJ2-3	NA	TRBD2	TGTGCCAGCAGTTTACCAGCGGGGGGGCGTACAGATACGCAGTATTTT	CASSLPAGGRTDTQYF
TRBV19	TRBJ1-1	NA	TRBD1	TGTGCCAGTAGAAAGGGACAGGGGGTCACTGAAGCTTTCTTT	CASRKGQGVTEAFF
TRBV29-1	TRBJ2-7	NA	NA	TGCAGCGTTTTGGCTGCAACTCCCCACGAGCAGTACTTC	CSVLAATPHEQYF
TRBV6-1	TRBJ1-5	few	NA	TGTGCCAGCAGTGAAAGGAGGACTTTTGGCGATCAGCCCCAGCATTTT	CASSERRTFGDQPQHF
TRBV7-9	TRBJ1-4	NA	NA	TGTGCCAGCAGCCCAAGGGATGCAACTAATGAAAAACTGTTTTTT	CASSPRDATNEKLFF
TRBV7-2	TRBJ1-2	NA	NA	TGTGCCAGCAGTCGTAGGGGAGGGGACTATGGCTACACCTTC	CASSRRGGDYGYTF
TRBV27	TRBJ1-1	NA	NA	TGTGCCAGCAGTCCGTCTGGGGGGGGGACTGAAGCTTTCTTT	CASSPSGGGTEAFF
TRBV12-3/TRBV12-4	TRBJ1-1	NA	NA	TGTGCCAGCCAGGGACAACTGAACACTGAAGCTTTCTTT	CASQGQLNTEAFF
TRBV5-1	TRBJ1-1	NA	NA	TGCGCCAGCAGCTTATCTGGGATAAACACTGAAGCTTTCTTT	CASSLSGINTEAFF
TRBV28	TRBJ2-5	once	NA	TGTGCCAGCAGTTTACCGTCCTTCGGACAAGAGACCCAGTACTTC	CASSLPSFGQETQYF
TRBV27	TRBJ2-7	NA	TRBD1	TGTGCCAGCGCGACAGGGACGGGCTCCTACGAGCAGTACTTC	CASATGTGSYEQYF
TRBV18	TRBJ2-7	NA	NA	TGTGCCAGCTCACCACGGCAGGGAGACGAGCAGTACTTC	CASSPRQGDEQYF
TRBV3-1/TRBV3-2	TRBJ2-5	few	NA	TGTGCCAGCAGCCAAGTCAGTGGATCGCCGGAGGAGACCCAGTACTTC	CASSQVSGSPEETQYF
TRBV6-6	TRBJ2-3	NA	TRBD2	TGTGCCAGCAGTCTACGACTAGCGCCCGGCACAGATACGCAGTATTTT	CASSLRLAPGTDTQYF
TRBV7-9	TRBJ1-2	NA	NA	TGTGCCAGCAGCTTGGCAGGGGAGGGCTATGGCTACACCTTC	CASSLAGEGYGYTF
TRBV6-5	TRBJ2-2	once	NA	TGTGCCAGCAGTTTTTACAGGAACACCGGGGAGCTGTTTTTT	CASSFYRNTGELFF
TRBV19	TRBJ1-2	NA	NA	TGTGCCAGTAGTATAAAGGAGATCGGCTACACCTTC	CASSIKEIGYTF
TRBV28	TRBJ2-3	NA	TRBD2	TGTGCCAGCAGTGGACTAGTTATCGCGCAGTATTTT	CASSGLVIAQYF
TRBV9	TRBJ2-2	NA	NA	TGTGCCAGCAGCGTATTCGGGAACACCGGGGAGCTGTTTTTT	CASSVFGNTGELFF
TRBV7-2	TRBJ2-3	NA	TRBD1	TGTGCCAGCACCGGGACAGGGGGTTCTGATACGCAGTATTTT	CASTGTGGSDTQYF
TRBV7-2	TRBJ2-5	NA	TRBD2	TGTGCCAGCAGCCTCAAGGGGACTAGCGGGGCCCCCAGGGAGACCCAGTACTTC	CASSLKGTSGAPRETQYF
TRBV25-1	TRBJ2-3	NA	NA	TGTGCCAGCAGGTCAAATGTCGGCGGGGGCGTTAGCACAGATACGCAGTATTTT	CASRSNVGGGVSTDTQYF
TRBV28	TRBJ1-2	NA	NA	TGTGCCAGCAGTCCTCCTGGCTACACCTTC	CASSPPGYTF
TRBV6-5	TRBJ2-5	NA	NA	TGTGCCAGCAGTTCACAGGGTGAAGAGACCCAGTACTTC	CASSSQGEETQYF
TRBV4-3	TRBJ2-1	NA	NA	TGCGCCAGCAGCCAAGAGAGCAGGACGGAATTTGTTTACAATGAGCAGTTCTTC	CASSQESRTEFVYNEQFF
TRBV28	TRBJ1-1	NA	NA	TGTGCCAGCAGACAACAGATGAACACTGAAGCTTTCTTT	CASRQQMNTEAFF
TRBV9	TRBJ2-3	NA	TRBD1	TGTGCCAGCACCGAGGGGGCTAGCACAGATACGCAGTATTTT	CASTEGASTDTQYF
TRBV27	TRBJ2-3	NA	NA	TGTGCCAGCAGTACTGGAAATTCAGATACGCAGTATTTT	CASSTGNSDTQYF
TRBV15	TRBJ2-3	once	TRBD1	TGTGCCACCAGCAGGACAGGGGGCGGGACAGATACGCAGTATTTT	CATSRTGGGTDTQYF
TRBV28	TRBJ2-2	NA	TRBD1	TGTGCCAGCCATCCGGGACAGGGGCCCGCGAACACCGGGGAGCTGTTTTTT	CASHPGQGPANTGELFF
TRBV6-5	TRBJ2-5	NA	NA	TGTGCCAGCAGCCCAGGGCCGAAGACCCAGTACTTC	CASSPGPKTQYF
TRBV9	TRBJ2-1	NA	TRBD1	TGTGCCAGCAGCGTAGGGACAGGGCGAACATATGATGAGCAGTTCTTC	CASSVGTGRTYDEQFF
TRBV6-1	TRBJ2-1	NA	NA	TGTGCCAGCAGACTACAGGGCAATTACAATGAGCAGTTCTTC	CASRLQGNYNEQFF
TRBV5-6	TRBJ1-1	few	NA	TGTGCCAGCAGCCCGGCGGTTTCGGGCACTGAAGCTTTCTTT	CASSPAVSGTEAFF
TRBV9	TRBJ2-7	NA	NA	TGTGCCAGCAGCGTAGCTACAGGTAACTCCTACGAGCAGTACTTC	CASSVATGNSYEQYF
TRBV14	TRBJ2-7	few	NA	TGTGCCAGCAGCCAAGGACGGACAACCTACTACGAGCAGTACTTC	CASSQGRTTYYEQYF
TRBV19	TRBJ2-7	NA	TRBD1	TGTGCCAGTAGTATGGGGACAGGGGACCCCTACGAGCAGTACTTC	CASSMGTGDPYEQYF
TRBV5-1	TRBJ2-5	NA	NA	TGCGCCAGCAGCTTGGCCTTGGAGCGGCCCCAAGAGACCCAGTACTTC	CASSLALERPQETQYF
TRBV7-9	TRBJ1-2	NA	NA	TGTGCCAGCAGCTTAGAGCGCCCCTATGGCTACACCTTC	CASSLERPYGYTF
TRBV29-1	TRBJ1-2	NA	NA	TGCAGCGTTGAAGATCTGACACCGGGCTATGGCTACACCTTC	CSVEDLTPGYGYTF
TRBV28	TRBJ2-7	NA	TRBD1	TGTGCCAGCAGTTTATGGAGACAGGGCCCTGCCGTCTACGAGCAGTACTTC	CASSLWRQGPAVYEQYF